This T cell receptor beta chain was captured in a study of blood T cell repertoires in COVID-19 (TCRdb year 2020). About the full investigation: Samples from collaborators originated in the United States, Italy and Spain and spanned both the acute and convalescent phases of COVID-19. Deeply sampled blood TCRbeta repertoires from subjects exposed to, actively infected with, or recovered from COVID-19 were included in the dataset. The prospective study material was composed of cDNA or gDNA derived from T cells, B-cell-depleted T cells, or PBMCs. The samples were drawn from the first 160 participants of the ongoing ImmuneRACE study and from some 1,300 subjects provided by 6 global collaborators. The repertoires were released in a freely available public database intended as a resource for research on the immune response to SARS-CoV-2. Sample metadata almost always included a de-identified subject ID, COVID-19 status, age in years and sex. Where available, HLA class I and class II types were taken from metadata supplied by the sample provider and were not determined by assay-based typing. What the research found in general, with its limitations: The quantity of clinical and demographic metadata differed by source and by participant and was supplied without curation.

CDR1 and CDR2 are drawn from the germline V gene (reference sequence): WNHNN, SYGVQD. From cysteine to phenylalanine, the CDR3 is 13 amino acids long. The DNA shown is the 39-base CDR3, in frame from base 1. V trim: 6 bases; J trim: 7 bases; unmatched bases: 3. Worth noting for this clone: The clone's antigen remains unknown. Base-call qualities are not available, and no considerably larger clone is one nucleotide away.

Whole blood was collected in K2EDTA tubes by collaborating institutions according to the institutions' own protocols. For TCRbeta analysis, collaborators shipped samples as frozen whole blood, isolated PBMCs, or DNA extracted from either of those sample types. The immunoSEQ Assay, a bias-controlled multiplex PCR, was used to amplify TCRbeta CDR3 regions from genomic DNA. In the source study's methods: Nucleated cell counts per sample were estimated from amplification of reference gene primers within the assay. To quantify the absolute abundance of each unique TCRbeta CDR3 rearrangement, sequence reads were collapsed and filtered. Productive Simpson clonality was computed per sample as the square root of Simpson's diversity index over productive rearrangements. Here the immuneACCESS table is served through TCRdb, limited to in-frame sequences with V and J called. Missing clones are a known gap in these copies; in checked studies unresolved V genes cover under half, and the rest lacks a known reason. For V, J and clone size, that table is used; D and trimming come from the DNA. The sample contains around 170,000 clones, around 67% of them found a single time. The biggest ten clones account for 3% of the sample.

Source material: peripheral blood. This receptor was taken from a woman aged 80 or over with acute or convalescent COVID-19. The chain is encoded by TRBV10-1 joined to TRBJ2-1; TRBD2 agrees with 10 junctional bases. The CDR3 corresponds to CASSGTSVNEQFF. The DNA reads TGCGCCAGCAGCGGGACTAGCGTAAATGAGCAGTTCTTC.